This paragraph reports one T cell receptor (beta chain). Its antigen is unidentified. TCRdb keeps only in-frame clones here, not all; method: immunoSEQ multiplex PCR. The sample contains 600,000 to 750,000 clones, less than 95% of which appear only once. CCR7-negative CD45RA+ TemRA cells were combined with CD45RO+ cells to form CD8 memory. V was trimmed by 4 bases and J by 10 bases, leaving 14 bases between them. The CDR3 has 12 residues. CDR1 and CDR2 (germline): GTSNPN, SVGIG (reference sequence). The source of the sample is a study of shared clonotypes between healthy human individuals. Study conclusions and caveats: An expected dependence of interdonor clonotype sharing on sequencing depth was noted. The researchers took only blood, and tissue repertoires probably look different.

The specimen sequenced was memory CD8+ T cells from PBMCs. Indicated subset: CD45RO+ cells pooled with CCR7-negative TemRA cells. The sequence derives from a man younger than 35 in good health. Some clones in this sample may be carry-over from other donors' samples. This rearrangement joins TRBV30 to TRBJ2-1, with D uncertain. Written as DNA, the CDR3 is TGTGCCTGGACCCACTTACCCGGAGAGCAGTTCTTC. This encodes CAWTHLPGEQFF.